Listed here are 27 T cell receptor beta chains from one sample, sequenced in a study of STAT5B mutations in CD4+ large granular lymphocyte leukemia. Libraries were prepared by immunoSEQ multiplex PCR; TCRdb keeps only in-frame clonotypes and omits some of them. In the table there are 37,000 or so clones, roughly four fifths of which are singletons. Sequenced material: CD4+ T cells from blood buffy coats. All receptors come from a human donor in good health.

The rearrangement joins TRBV14 to TRBJ1-1, with 8 bases fitting TRBD1. The CDR3 runs to 14 residues. The germline gives CDR1 SGHDN, CDR2 FVKESK. V lost 4 bases, J lost 0 bases, and 1 base stayed unmatched. The CDR3 DNA reads TGTGCCAGCAGCCGACAGGGGATGAACACTGAAGCTTTCTTT. Protein product: CASSRQGMNTEAFF. Complete variable domain (other parts from reference TRBV14 and TRBJ1-1): EAGVTQFPSHSVIEKGQTVTLRCDPISGHDNLYWYRRVMGKEIKFLLHFVKESKQDESGMPNNRFLAERTGGTYSTLKVQPAELEDSGVYFCASSRQGMNTEAFFGQGTRLTVV.

In the case of this clone: This same CDR3 is encoded by further DNA sequences in the sample. The V call is TRBV7-2, the J call TRBJ1-2, with D perhaps TRBD1 (6 bases). Germline loops: CDR1 SGHTA, CDR2 FQGNSA. This CDR3 has 12 residues. The V end was cut by 2 bases, the J end by 5 bases, with 6 bases between. In nucleotides, the CDR3 is TGTGCCAGCAGCTTACAGGGGTATGGCTACACCTTC. Its protein is CASSLQGYGYTF.

The V and J genes are TRBV7-3 and TRBJ1-2; weak D call: TRBD1 (5 bases). V was clipped by 3 bases and J by 6 bases, with 11 bases between them. The CDR3 runs 13 residues. Per the germline V gene, CDR1 is SGHTA and CDR2 is FQGTGA. CDR3 sequence (DNA): TGTGCCAGCAGCTTGGGGGTGGGCGATGGCTACACCTTC. Translated: CASSLGVGDGYTF. The full variable domain, in which reference TRBV7-3 and TRBJ1-2 provide the parts outside the CDR3, is GAGVSQTPSNKVTEKGKYVELRCDPISGHTALYWYRQSLGQGPEFLIYFQGTGAADDSGLPNDRFFAVRPEGSVSTLKIQRTERGDSAVYLCASSLGVGDGYTFGSGTRLTVV.

The V call is TRBV19, the J call TRBJ2-5, with D perhaps matching TRBD2 (5 bases). CDR1 and CDR2 (germline): LNHDA, SQIVND (reference sequence). This CDR3 is built from 13 residues. The V and J ends lost 4 bases and 11 bases respectively, with 17 bases between them. CDR3 residues: CASSTERLGEQYF. The CDR3 bases are TGTGCCAGTAGTACGGAACGCCTTGGGGAGCAGTACTTC.

The CDR3 spells CASSLWSGGLNTEAFF. CDR3 DNA sequence: TGTGCCAGCAGCTTATGGTCAGGGGGATTGAACACTGAAGCTTTCTTT. The rearrangement joins TRBV7-9 to TRBJ1-1; 7 bases map to TRBD1. The CDR3 covers 16 residues. The V gene's germline CDR1 is SEHNR and CDR2 FQNEAQ (reference sequence). J gave up 0 bases and V 2 bases, and 6 bases lay outside the gene matches.

The V and J genes are TRBV9 and TRBJ2-1; 10 nucleotides align to TRBD2. The CDR3 has 17 residues. Losses at the gene ends were 3 bases for V and 7 bases for J; bases not matched to a gene: 13. Germline values: CDR1 SGDLS, CDR2 YYNGEE. DNA for the CDR3: TGTGCCAGCAGCGAGCTTAGAGGGAGCGGGGGGGGGAATGAGCAGTTCTTC. This translates into CASSELRGSGGGNEQFF.

The chain couples TRBV27 to TRBJ1-2; 8 nucleotides match TRBD1. CDR1 and CDR2 (germline): MNHEY, SMNVEV (reference sequence). The junction had 8 bases not matched to a gene; V was cut back by 4 bases and J by 4 bases. The CDR3 runs to 15 residues. CDR3 region: CASSSPDRGIYGYTF. As DNA, the CDR3 is TGTGCCAGCAGTTCTCCCGACAGGGGCATCTATGGCTACACCTTC.

The chain recombines TRBV20-1 with TRBJ2-7, with a weak D call TRBD2 (5 bases). V lost 6 bases, J lost 2 bases, and 8 bases lay in between. The length of the CDR3 is 11 residues. CDR1 is DFQATT, CDR2 SNEGSKA, per germline (reference sequence). CDR3 protein: CSAGLTYEQYF. CDR3 bases: TGCAGTGCCGGACTTACCTACGAGCAGTACTTC.

The chain has TRBV25-1 and TRBJ1-1, with 9 bases matching TRBD1. CDR3 size: 16 residues. Germline-derived CDR1 and CDR2 are MGHDK and SYGVNS. V lost 7 bases to trimming and J lost 1 base; unmatched junction nucleotides: 10. DNA of the CDR3: TGTGCCAGCACTAAGCTAGGACAGGGGACGAACACTGAAGCTTTCTTT. This codes for CASTKLGQGTNTEAFF. The whole variable domain, remainder taken from reference TRBV25-1 and TRBJ1-1, is EADIYQTPRYLVIGTGKKITLECSQTMGHDKMYWYQQDPGMELHLIHYSYGVNSTEKGDLSSESTVSRIRTEHFPLTLESARPSHTSQYLCASTKLGQGTNTEAFFGQGTRLTVV.

This clone came up once. The J gene is TRBJ1-3, the V gene TRBV19, with 7 bases lining up with TRBD1. V shed 4 bases and J 0 bases; nucleotides not matched to a gene: 3. Germline V gene data show CDR1 as LNHDA and CDR2 as SQIVND (reference sequence). The CDR3 runs to 15 residues. CDR3 loop: CASSTTGLSGNTIYF. CDR3 DNA sequence: TGTGCCAGTAGTACGACAGGGCTCTCTGGAAACACCATATATTTT.

The gene calls are TRBV7-9 and TRBJ2-2; D gene uncertain. The CDR3 sequence is 14 residues long. The V end lost 4 bases, the J end lost 1 base, and 7 bases lay between the germline ends. Germline V lookup: CDR1 SEHNR, CDR2 FQNEAQ (reference sequence). DNA of the CDR3: TGTGCCAGCAGCTCACTTAAGAACACCGGGGAGCTGTTTTTT. It yields the protein CASSSLKNTGELFF.

By its share, this clone is medium-sized. The V gene is TRBV6-4, the J gene TRBJ1-1; 10 nucleotides align to TRBD1. CDR1 is MRHNA and CDR2 is SNTAGT in the germline V gene. This CDR3 has 13 amino acids. J lost 5 bases, V lost 7 bases, and 4 bases had no gene match. CDR3 sequence reads: CASKRTGGTEAFF. CDR3 nucleotide sequence: TGTGCCAGCAAACGGACAGGGGGGACTGAAGCTTTCTTT.

The CDR3 DNA is TGCGCCAGCAGCCAAGAAGAGGGGCACGGGGAGCTGTTTTTT. It codes for CASSQEEGHGELFF. V is TRBV4-3 and J is TRBJ2-2, with D perhaps assigned TRBD1 or TRBD2 (5 bases each). The V end was cut by 0 bases, the J end by 7 bases, with 9 bases between. The CDR3 is 14 amino acids. The germline gives CDR1 LGHNA, CDR2 YSLEER.

The rearrangement uses TRBV6-6 and TRBJ2-3; D is uncertain. CDR1 and CDR2 from the germline V gene are MNHNY and SVGAGI (reference sequence). The CDR3 loop spans 15 amino acids. Trimming took off 1 base at V and 2 bases at J, with 10 bases between the two ends. CDR3 sequence (DNA): TGTGCCAGCAGTTACTTAGGGTGGGACACAGATACGCAGTATTTT. Encoded protein: CASSYLGWDTDTQYF.

The genes are TRBV11-3 and TRBJ2-5; 7 bases are a match to TRBD2. V lost 0 bases, J lost 1 base, and 8 bases stayed unmatched. CDR3 size: 17 residues. The V gene's germline CDR1 is SGHNT and CDR2 YENEEA. This chain's CDR3 is CASSLDGGGGSQETQYF. CDR3 DNA: TGTGCCAGCAGCTTAGATGGCGGCGGGGGTTCCCAAGAGACCCAGTACTTC. The full variable domain, in which reference TRBV11-3 and TRBJ2-5 provide the parts outside the CDR3, is EAGVVQSPRYKIIEKKQPVAFWCNPISGHNTLYWYLQNLGQGPELLIRYENEEAVDDSQLPKDRFSAERLKGVDSTLKIQPAELGDSAVYLCASSLDGGGGSQETQYFGPGTRLLVL.

The chain combines TRBV10-3 with TRBJ1-1; no definite D call. CDR3 length: 14 amino acids. V gave up 0 bases and J gave up 2 bases, with 7 bases separating them. The germline V gene has CDR1 ENHRY and CDR2 SYGVKD. The DNA for the CDR3 is TGTGCCATCAGTGAGTCGAACAGAAACACTGAAGCTTTCTTT. It yields the protein CAISESNRNTEAFF.

This chain connects TRBV30 to TRBJ1-5, with D uncertain. The CDR3 is made up of 11 amino acids. Trimming left V 2 bases short and J 11 bases short, with 10 bases between. Per germline, CDR1 GTSNPN and CDR2 SVGIG (reference sequence). The DNA of the CDR3 is TGTGCCTGGAGTAATCAGGAAGCCCAGCATTTT. This translates into CAWSNQEAQHF.

This chain connects TRBV7-9 to TRBJ2-6, with TRBD2 as a possible D gene (5 bases). V was pared by 5 bases and J by 0 bases, with 11 bases between. Germline loops: CDR1 SEHNR, CDR2 FQNEAQ (reference sequence). The CDR3 spans 16 residues. The CDR3 DNA reads TGTGCCAGCAGCCCCCGAGGGCTCTCTGGGGCCAACGTCCTGACTTTC. Protein sequence: CASSPRGLSGANVLTF. Filled out from reference TRBV7-9 and TRBJ2-6, the complete variable domain reads DTGVSQNPRHKITKRGQNVTFRCDPISEHNRLYWYRQTLGQGPEFLTYFQNEAQLEKSRLLSDRFSAERPKGSFSTLEIQRTEQGDSAMYLCASSPRGLSGANVLTFGAGSRLTVL.

In DNA form, the CDR3 reads TGTGCCAGCAGCTTAGTGGGGGCTGGCGATCAGCCCCAGCATTTT. This sequence encodes CASSLVGAGDQPQHF. The chain recombines TRBV7-2 with TRBJ1-5; D perhaps matches TRBD1 (6 bases). Trimming removed 1 base at V and 5 bases at J, with 12 bases between. This CDR3 has 15 amino acids. In germline, CDR1 is SGHTA, CDR2 FQGNSA. The entire variable domain, with the rest obtained from reference TRBV7-2 and TRBJ1-5, is as follows: GAGVSQSPSNKVTEKGKDVELRCDPISGHTALYWYRQSLGQGLEFLIYFQGNSAPDKSGLPSDRFSAERTGGSVSTLTIQRTQQEDSAVYLCASSLVGAGDQPQHFGDGTRLSIL.

This chain joins TRBV2 and TRBJ2-2; 9 bases align to TRBD1. The CDR3 has 20 residues. V lost 0 bases, J lost 4 bases, and 15 bases stayed unmatched. Germline CDR1 and CDR2: SNHLY and FYNNEI. The CDR3 nucleotides are TGTGCCAGCAGTGAAGCGCACCTAGCTGGGGACAGGGATGCCACCGGGGAGCTGTTTTTT. Residues: CASSEAHLAGDRDATGELFF.

This clone was counted a single time. The chain combines TRBV4-3 with TRBJ1-1; unclear D gene. Trimming removed 4 bases from V and 3 bases from J, with 9 bases in between. This CDR3 has 13 residues. The V gene's germline CDR1 is LGHNA and CDR2 YSLEER. CDR3 nucleotide sequence: TGCGCCAGCAGCCTAAACCGGTACACTGAAGCTTTCTTT. Amino acid sequence: CASSLNRYTEAFF.

The gene calls are TRBV4-3 and TRBJ2-5; D ambiguous. The end of the DNA aligns better with TRBJ2-7, so the J call may be wrong. The germline CDR1 and CDR2 sequences are LGHNA and YSLEER. The CDR3 is made up of 16 amino acids. The CDR3 DNA follows: TGCGCCAGCAGCCAAGATTTCCCCATTGGCGTATACGAGCAGTACTTC. Its protein is CASSQDFPIGVYEQYF.

This clone was seen a handful of times. CDR3 bases: TGTGCCAGCAGCTCACTCGCATGGGCCTACGAGCAGTACTTC. Its protein product is CASSSLAWAYEQYF. The V gene is TRBV11-2, the J gene TRBJ2-7; D is uncertain. The V gene lost 4 bases and the J gene lost 2 bases, with 12 bases spanning the gap. This CDR3 is built from 14 residues. Germline CDR1 reads SGHAT; CDR2 reads FQNNGV.

V is TRBV7-3 and J is TRBJ2-6, with 7 bases that match TRBD1. Germline assignment: CDR1 SGHTA and CDR2 FQGTGA. Unmatched junction bases numbered 6, after V lost 2 bases and J lost 2 bases. The CDR3 runs 17 residues. CDR3 loop: CASSLAATGTGANVLTF. DNA for the CDR3: TGTGCCAGCAGCTTAGCAGCGACAGGGACTGGGGCCAACGTCCTGACTTTC.

The chain's CDR3 is CAWRTSGSDTQYF. The CDR3 region has the DNA TGTGCCTGGAGGACTAGCGGGAGCGATACGCAGTATTTT. This rearrangement joins TRBV30 to TRBJ2-3, with TRBD2 identical over 12 bases. CDR3 length: 13 residues. Trimming at V came to 3 bases and at J to 6 bases, leaving 1 base not matched to a gene. Per the germline V gene, CDR1 is GTSNPN and CDR2 is SVGIG (reference sequence).

The chain employs TRBV7-2 and TRBJ2-3; 7 bases fit TRBD2. After removal of 1 base from V and 1 base from J, the junction contained 2 bases not matched to a gene. The CDR3 runs to 15 residues. Germline CDR1 SGHTA, CDR2 FQGNSA. The CDR3 loop reads CASSLGREGTDTQYF. The CDR3 nucleotides are TGTGCCAGCAGCTTAGGACGGGAGGGCACAGATACGCAGTATTTT. Full variable domain (remainder filled in from reference TRBV7-2 and TRBJ2-3): GAGVSQSPSNKVTEKGKDVELRCDPISGHTALYWYRQSLGQGLEFLIYFQGNSAPDKSGLPSDRFSAERTGGSVSTLTIQRTQQEDSAVYLCASSLGREGTDTQYFGPGTRLTVL.

The chain recombines TRBV7-2 with TRBJ1-2; unclear D gene. The CDR3 sequence is 14 residues long. V lost 5 bases and J lost 5, with 15 bases in between. Germline-derived CDR1 and CDR2 are SGHTA and FQGNSA. CDR3 in amino acids: CASSAGSRLYGYTF. The CDR3, as DNA: TGTGCCAGCAGCGCCGGGTCTCGCCTATATGGCTACACCTTC.